The 3 T cell receptor beta chains listed next were all sequenced from one sample in a study of T cells in Graves' hyperthyroidism and ophthalmopathy. It was RNA transcripts that yielded the amplified TCR beta CDR3 regions. Carried out on the TCR CDR3, a first-round RT-PCR used the HTBI primer set. TCRdb reprocessed the multiplex PCR reads with MiXCR, giving one entry per CDR3 protein. This sample has fewer than 500,000 distinct CDR3 sequences, with roughly 12% found just once. Sequencing was performed on blood. Every receptor here comes from a man younger than 45 with Graves' hyperthyroidism that later progressed to Graves' ophthalmopathy.

In this sample, this clonotype turned up many times. The chain uses TRBV5-1 and TRBJ2-7; tentatively, D is TRBD2 (6 bases). CDR1 is SGHRS and CDR2 is YFSETQ in the germline V gene. With 4 bases removed from V and 5 bases from J, the gap between germline ends came to 16 bases. The CDR3 has 14 amino acids. The CDR3 loop is CASSNSGLWDEQYF. CDR3 DNA: TGCGCCAGCAGCAATAGCGGACTTTGGGACGAGCAGTACTTC.

This clonotype turned up a few times. The gene calls are TRBV30 and TRBJ2-3, with 8 bases matching TRBD2. V lost 0 bases, J lost 2 bases, and 7 bases stayed unmatched. The CDR3 totals 16 residues. Germline CDR1 GTSNPN, CDR2 SVGIG (reference sequence). This CDR3 reads CAWSVWAGGVTDTQYF. CDR3 DNA sequence: TGTGCCTGGAGTGTGTGGGCGGGGGGCGTCACAGATACGCAGTATTTT.

In its sample, this clonotype was seen a few times. The gene calls are TRBV7-2 and TRBJ2-7, with TRBD1 as a possible D gene (5 bases). Trimming cost V 0 bases and J 6 bases, with 6 bases left between them. The CDR3 is 12 residues long. Germline CDR1 SGHTA, CDR2 FQGNSA. CDR3 DNA sequence: TGTGCCAGCAGCTTAGCACAGGCCGAGCAGTACTTC. Translation: CASSLAQAEQYF.